This TCR beta chain was sequenced during a study of response to subunit inactivated influenza vaccine. This clonotype was picked up a small number of times. There are 16 residues in the CDR3. Germline values: CDR1 MGHDK, CDR2 SYGVNS. V lost 6 bases and J 6 bases, leaving 20 bases between the germline ends. TCRdb analysed the RT-PCR reads with MiXCR anew, one entry per CDR3 protein. The sample has 550,000 to 800,000 distinct CDR3 sequences, 14% seen once. This receptor was taken from a man in his fifties or sixties who received an inactivated influenza vaccine. This specimen consisted of PBMCs from blood, obtained around 15 days before vaccination. This sequence joins TRBV25-1 and TRBJ2-2, with a weak D call TRBD2 (6 bases). CDR3 nucleotide sequence: TGTGCCAGCAGCCCAAGGATGGCGGGGAAAGCCGGGGAGCTGTTTTTT. It codes for CASSPRMAGKAGELFF.